One sample yielded the 10 T cell receptor beta chains listed below, sequenced in a study of shared clonotypes between healthy human individuals. Here immunoSEQ multiplex PCR was the method, and the copy in TCRdb shows in-frame clones only, minus some. This sample has about 1 million clones, with about 77% found just once. The sequenced sample was memory CD4+ T cells sorted from blood. Subset described: CD45RA-negative fraction. Every receptor here comes from a man aged 18-30 years in good health.

To note about this clone: A much larger clone lies one base from this, so it may be a read error. This sample also contains other DNA sequences that code for the same CDR3. V and J are TRBV9 and TRBJ2-2; 10 bases are shared with TRBD1. Germline CDR1 and CDR2: SGDLS and YYNGEE. This CDR3 spans 15 amino acids. The trim removed 4 bases at V and 4 bases at J, leaving 4 bases unmatched. CDR3 in DNA: TGTGCCAGCAGCACCCGGACAGGGGGCACCGGGGAGCTGTTTTTT. Translation gives CASSTRTGGTGELFF.

The chain carries TRBV19 and TRBJ1-1, with 8 bases that match TRBD1. After removal of 0 bases from V and 3 bases from J, the junction contained 6 bases not matched to a gene. This CDR3 is 16 amino acids long. Germline CDR1 is LNHDA and CDR2 is SQIVND (reference sequence). The CDR3 DNA reads TGTGCCAGTAGTATAGACCTGGACAGGGCGGACACTGAAGCTTTCTTT. It codes for CASSIDLDRADTEAFF.

Comment on this clone: Distinct nucleotide sequences in the sample also encode this CDR3. The chain employs TRBV4-1 and TRBJ2-3, with 9 bases matching TRBD2. J was trimmed by 0 bases and V by 1 base; bases with no gene match: 2. The germline V gene encodes CDR1 MGHRA and CDR2 YSYEKL. CDR3 size: 16 residues. CDR3 in amino acids: CASSQGLAGSTDTQYF. CDR3 nucleotides: TGCGCCAGCAGCCAAGGGCTAGCGGGGAGCACAGATACGCAGTATTTT.

The chain has TRBV10-3 and TRBJ2-7; TRBD1 might be the D (5 bases). CDR1 is ENHRY, CDR2 SYGVKD, per germline. The CDR3 consists of 11 residues. Deletions cut 6 bases from V and 7 bases from J, with 10 bases between. The CDR3 reads CAISPRDEQYF. CDR3 DNA sequence: TGTGCCATCAGCCCCAGGGATGAGCAGTACTTC.

A word on this clone: The identical CDR3 is also encoded by other nucleotide sequences in the sample. V is TRBV19 and J is TRBJ2-1, with D unresolved. The germline V gene encodes CDR1 LNHDA and CDR2 SQIVND (reference sequence). The length of the CDR3 is 12 residues. V was clipped by 3 bases and J by 4 bases, with 4 bases between them. DNA of the CDR3: TGTGCCAGTAGTATGGGGTACAATGAGCAGTTCTTC. This translates into CASSMGYNEQFF.

This sequence joins TRBV7-9 and TRBJ2-5; D is possibly TRBD2 (6 bases). The length of the CDR3 is 16 residues. V gave up 4 bases and J gave up 0 bases, with 15 bases separating them. The V gene's germline CDR1 is SEHNR and CDR2 FQNEAQ (reference sequence). DNA for the CDR3: TGTGCCAGCAGCTCTCTATACCGGGGGAACCAAGAGACCCAGTACTTC. It translates to CASSSLYRGNQETQYF.

This clone has just one count. The J gene is TRBJ1-4, the V gene TRBV5-4, with a possible D match to TRBD1 (5 bases). Germline V gene sequence: CDR1 SGHNT, CDR2 YYREEE (reference sequence). The V and J ends lost 4 bases and 6 bases respectively, with 16 bases between them. The CDR3 loop spans 15 amino acids. CDR3 DNA: TGTGCCAGCAGCCTCGCCGGGGGGAGGGATGAAAAACTGTTTTTT. Translating gives CASSLAGGRDEKLFF.

V usage is TRBV5-5 and J usage is TRBJ1-2; TRBD1 agrees at 10 bases. Germline lookup yields CDR1 SGHKS and CDR2 YYEKEE (reference sequence). This CDR3 is built from 17 residues. The V segment lost 5 bases and the J segment 1 base; nucleotides outside the gene matches: 11. The CDR3 region is CASRLRTGTGDNYGYTF. The CDR3 nucleotides are TGTGCCAGCAGACTCCGAACCGGGACAGGGGATAACTATGGCTACACCTTC. Full variable domain (missing parts from reference TRBV5-5 and TRBJ1-2): DAGVTQSPTHLIKTRGQQVTLRCSPISGHKSVSWYQQVLGQGPQFIFQYYEKEERGRGNFPDRFSARQFPNYSSELNVNALLLGDSALYLCASRLRTGTGDNYGYTFGSGTRLTVV.

This clone has more than one count but fewer than ten. The chain uses TRBV9 and TRBJ2-1; D is possibly TRBD1 or TRBD2 (6 bases each). Looked up from germline, CDR1 is SGDLS and CDR2 is YYNGEE. V dropped 3 bases and J dropped 4 bases, with 14 bases sitting between them. The CDR3 spans 15 residues. The CDR3 region has the DNA TGTGCCAGCAGCGCGATCGGGGGCTTATACAATGAGCAGTTCTTC. Translated, it gives CASSAIGGLYNEQFF.

There are many counts of this clone. This specimen includes other DNA sequences encoding the same CDR3. The rearrangement joins TRBV2 to TRBJ2-7, with D unresolved. CDR1 is SNHLY, CDR2 FYNNEI, per germline. The CDR3 totals 12 residues. V lost 5 bases, J lost 2 bases, and 7 bases lay in between. In DNA, the CDR3 is TGTGCCAGCAGTTTAGACACCTACGAGCAGTACTTC. It specifies CASSLDTYEQYF.